This record concerns one TCR beta chain sequence. The data belong to a study of control samples from healthy donors and cancer patients. Germline lookup yields CDR1 LGHDT and CDR2 YNNKEL (reference sequence). The V and J ends lost 2 bases and 2 bases respectively, with 9 bases between them. The CDR3 spans 14 residues. Assay used: immunoSEQ multiplex PCR; TCRdb lists only in-frame clones, some missing. The sample lists more than 85,000 clones; around 85% were seen once. The TCR was taken from a man in his 70s with lung cancer. The rearrangement uses TRBV3-1 (or the pseudogene TRBV3-2) and TRBJ1-2; D possibly corresponds to TRBD1 (5 bases). The sample was PBMCs. The CDR3 here is CASSQTGKNYGYTF. DNA of the CDR3: TGTGCCAGCAGCCAAACAGGAAAGAACTATGGCTACACCTTC.